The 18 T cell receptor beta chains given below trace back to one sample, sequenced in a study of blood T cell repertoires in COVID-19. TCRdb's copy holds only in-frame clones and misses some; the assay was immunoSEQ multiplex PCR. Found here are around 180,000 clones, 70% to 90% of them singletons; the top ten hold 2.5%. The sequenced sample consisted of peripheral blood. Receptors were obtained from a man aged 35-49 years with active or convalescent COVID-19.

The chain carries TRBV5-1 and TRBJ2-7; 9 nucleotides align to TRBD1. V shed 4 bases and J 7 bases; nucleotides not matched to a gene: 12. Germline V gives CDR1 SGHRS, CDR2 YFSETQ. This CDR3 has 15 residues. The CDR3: CASSQTSGTGREQYF. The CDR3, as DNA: TGCGCCAGCAGCCAAACCTCCGGGACAGGGAGGGAGCAGTACTTC.

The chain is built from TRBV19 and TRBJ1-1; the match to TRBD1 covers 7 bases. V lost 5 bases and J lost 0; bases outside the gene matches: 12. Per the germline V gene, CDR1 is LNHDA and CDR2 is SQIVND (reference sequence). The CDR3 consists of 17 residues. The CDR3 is CASSLRQGLGMNTEAFF. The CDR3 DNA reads TGTGCCAGTAGTTTAAGACAGGGATTGGGGATGAACACTGAAGCTTTCTTT. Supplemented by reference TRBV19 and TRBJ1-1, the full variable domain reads DGGITQSPKYLFRKEGQNVTLSCEQNLNHDAMYWYRQDPGQGLRLIYYSQIVNDFQKGDIAEGYSVSREKKESFPLTVTSAQKNPTAFYLCASSLRQGLGMNTEAFFGQGTRLTVV.

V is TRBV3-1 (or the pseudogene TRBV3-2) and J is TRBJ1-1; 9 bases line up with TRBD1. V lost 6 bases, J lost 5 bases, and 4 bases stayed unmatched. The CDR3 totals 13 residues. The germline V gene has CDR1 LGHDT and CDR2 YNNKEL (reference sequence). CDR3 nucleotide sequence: TGTGCCAGCAGACCCGGACAGGGGACTGAAGCTTTCTTT. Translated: CASRPGQGTEAFF.

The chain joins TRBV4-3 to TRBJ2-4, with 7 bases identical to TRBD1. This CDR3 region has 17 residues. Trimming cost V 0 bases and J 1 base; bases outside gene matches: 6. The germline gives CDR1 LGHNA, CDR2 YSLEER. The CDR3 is CASSQDLTGTAKNIQYF. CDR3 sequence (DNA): TGCGCCAGCAGCCAAGACCTGACAGGGACCGCCAAAAACATTCAGTACTTC.

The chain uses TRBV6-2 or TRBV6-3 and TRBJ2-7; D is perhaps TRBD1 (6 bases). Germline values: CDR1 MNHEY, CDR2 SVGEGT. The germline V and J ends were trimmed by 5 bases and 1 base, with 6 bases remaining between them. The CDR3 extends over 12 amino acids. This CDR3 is CASSDRSYEQYF. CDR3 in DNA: TGTGCCAGCAGTGACAGGTCCTACGAGCAGTACTTC.

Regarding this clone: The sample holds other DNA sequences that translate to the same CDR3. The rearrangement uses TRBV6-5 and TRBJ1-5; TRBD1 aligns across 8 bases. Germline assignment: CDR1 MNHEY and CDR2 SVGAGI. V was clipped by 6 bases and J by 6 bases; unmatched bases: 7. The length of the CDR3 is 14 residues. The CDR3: CASRATGERQPQHF. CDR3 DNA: TGTGCCAGCAGGGCGACAGGGGAGCGTCAGCCCCAGCATTTT.

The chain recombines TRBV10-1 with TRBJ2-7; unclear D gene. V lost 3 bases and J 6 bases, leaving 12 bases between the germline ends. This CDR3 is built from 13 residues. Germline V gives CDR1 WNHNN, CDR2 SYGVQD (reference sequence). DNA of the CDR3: TGCGCCAGCAGTGATAGCCTATTTGGCGAGCAGTACTTC. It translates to CASSDSLFGEQYF.

CDR3 sequence: CASSIAQGARNNEQFF. In nucleotides, the CDR3 is TGTGCCAGTAGTATAGCCCAGGGGGCGCGTAATAATGAGCAGTTCTTC. The chain combines TRBV19 with TRBJ2-1, with 8 bases fitting TRBD1. There are 16 residues in the CDR3. With V trimmed by 1 base and J by 7 bases, 9 bases remained unmatched. The germline CDR1 and CDR2 sequences are LNHDA and SQIVND (reference sequence).

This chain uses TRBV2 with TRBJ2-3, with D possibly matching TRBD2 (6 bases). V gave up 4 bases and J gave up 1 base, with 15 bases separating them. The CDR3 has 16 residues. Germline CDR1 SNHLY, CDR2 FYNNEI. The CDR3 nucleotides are TGTGCCAGCAGTGGGGCCGGGGGTTTAGGCACAGATACGCAGTATTTT. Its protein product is CASSGAGGLGTDTQYF.

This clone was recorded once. The CDR3 nucleotides read TGTGCCAGCAGCTTAACAGGGGAACAGTACTTC. Amino acid sequence: CASSLTGEQYF. The chain links TRBV13 to TRBJ2-7; 7 nucleotides line up with TRBD1. The junction had 2 bases not matched to a gene; V was cut back by 2 bases and J by 10 bases. Per germline, CDR1 PRHDT and CDR2 FYEKMQ (reference sequence). The length of the CDR3 is 11 residues.

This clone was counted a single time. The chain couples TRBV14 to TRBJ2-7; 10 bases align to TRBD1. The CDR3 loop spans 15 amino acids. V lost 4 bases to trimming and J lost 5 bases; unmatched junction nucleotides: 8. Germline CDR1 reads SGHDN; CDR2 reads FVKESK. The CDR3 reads CASSPFKTGGNEQYF. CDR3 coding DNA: TGTGCCAGCAGCCCCTTTAAGACAGGGGGCAACGAGCAGTACTTC. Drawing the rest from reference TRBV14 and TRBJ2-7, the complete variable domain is EAGVTQFPSHSVIEKGQTVTLRCDPISGHDNLYWYRRVMGKEIKFLLHFVKESKQDESGMPNNRFLAERTGGTYSTLKVQPAELEDSGVYFCASSPFKTGGNEQYFGPGTRLTVT.

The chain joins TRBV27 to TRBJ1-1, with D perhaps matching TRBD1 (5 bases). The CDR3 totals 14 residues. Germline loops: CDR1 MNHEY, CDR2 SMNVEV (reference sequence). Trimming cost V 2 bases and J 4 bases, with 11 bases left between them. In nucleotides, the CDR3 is TGTGCCAGCAGTTTAACAGGTACAGGCACTGAAGCTTTCTTT. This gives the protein CASSLTGTGTEAFF.

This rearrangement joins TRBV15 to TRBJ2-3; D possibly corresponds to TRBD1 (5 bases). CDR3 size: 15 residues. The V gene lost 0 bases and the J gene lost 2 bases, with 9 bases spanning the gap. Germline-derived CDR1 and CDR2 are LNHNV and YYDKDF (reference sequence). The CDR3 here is CATSRDRAVTDTQYF. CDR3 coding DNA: TGTGCCACCAGCAGAGACAGGGCAGTCACAGATACGCAGTATTTT.

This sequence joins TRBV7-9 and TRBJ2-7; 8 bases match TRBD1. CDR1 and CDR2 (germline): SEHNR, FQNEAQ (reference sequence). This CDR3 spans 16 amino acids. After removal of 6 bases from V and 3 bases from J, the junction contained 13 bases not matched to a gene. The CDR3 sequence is CASSFAPGQDDYEQYF. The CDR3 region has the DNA TGTGCCAGCAGTTTCGCTCCGGGACAGGACGACTACGAGCAGTACTTC. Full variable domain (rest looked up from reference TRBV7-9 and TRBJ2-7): DTGVSQNPRHKITKRGQNVTFRCDPISEHNRLYWYRQTLGQGPEFLTYFQNEAQLEKSRLLSDRFSAERPKGSFSTLEIQRTEQGDSAMYLCASSFAPGQDDYEQYFGPGTRLTVT.

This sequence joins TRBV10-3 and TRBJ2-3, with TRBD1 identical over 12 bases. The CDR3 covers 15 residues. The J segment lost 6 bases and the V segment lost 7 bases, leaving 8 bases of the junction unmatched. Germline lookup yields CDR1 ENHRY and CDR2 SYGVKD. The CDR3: CAITLGQGASDTQYF. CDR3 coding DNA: TGTGCCATCACCTTGGGACAGGGGGCGTCTGATACGCAGTATTTT.

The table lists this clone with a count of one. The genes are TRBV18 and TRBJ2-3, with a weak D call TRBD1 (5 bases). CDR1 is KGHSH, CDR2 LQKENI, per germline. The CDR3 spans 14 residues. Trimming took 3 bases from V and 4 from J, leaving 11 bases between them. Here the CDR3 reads CASSPTRVADTQYF. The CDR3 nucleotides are TGTGCCAGCTCACCCACCAGGGTAGCAGATACGCAGTATTTT.

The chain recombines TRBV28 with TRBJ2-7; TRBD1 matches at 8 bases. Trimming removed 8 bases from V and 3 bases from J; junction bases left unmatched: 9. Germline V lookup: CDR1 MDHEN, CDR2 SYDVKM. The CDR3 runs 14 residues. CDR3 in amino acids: CASRGTGVGYEQYF. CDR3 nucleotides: TGTGCCAGCCGAGGGACAGGAGTCGGCTACGAGCAGTACTTC.

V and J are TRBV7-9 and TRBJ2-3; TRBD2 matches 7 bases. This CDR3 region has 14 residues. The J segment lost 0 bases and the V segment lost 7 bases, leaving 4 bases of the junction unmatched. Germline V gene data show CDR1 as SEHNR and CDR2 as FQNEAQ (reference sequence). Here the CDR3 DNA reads TGTGCCAGCACTAGCGGTCTTAGCACAGATACGCAGTATTTT. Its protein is CASTSGLSTDTQYF.